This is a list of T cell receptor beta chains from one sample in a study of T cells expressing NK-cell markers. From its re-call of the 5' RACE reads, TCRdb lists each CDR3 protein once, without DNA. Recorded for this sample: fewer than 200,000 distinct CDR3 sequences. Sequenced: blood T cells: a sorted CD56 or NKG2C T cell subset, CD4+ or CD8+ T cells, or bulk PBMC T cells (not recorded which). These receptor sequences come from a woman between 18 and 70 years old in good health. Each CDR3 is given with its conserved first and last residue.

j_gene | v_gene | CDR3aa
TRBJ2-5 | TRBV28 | CASSPSKGAQETQYF
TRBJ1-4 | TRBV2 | CASRAPTGGSEKLFF
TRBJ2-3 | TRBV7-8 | CASSRTTPHTQYF
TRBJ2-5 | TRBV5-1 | CASSPNLASGETQYF
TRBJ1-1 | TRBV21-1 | CASSKGPCEAEAFF
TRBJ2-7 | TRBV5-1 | CASSFPSGGYSYEQYF
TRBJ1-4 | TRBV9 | CASSPRKDSRNEKLFF
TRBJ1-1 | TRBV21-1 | CASSGRDRLNTEAFF
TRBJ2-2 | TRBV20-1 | CSAIDPSGELFF
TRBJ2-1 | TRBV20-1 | CSAMGPANEQFF
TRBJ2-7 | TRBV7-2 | CASSKGAGGEQYF
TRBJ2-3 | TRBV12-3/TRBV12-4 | CASRSGTVGIYTQYF
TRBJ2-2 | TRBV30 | CAWSAVAPVRFF
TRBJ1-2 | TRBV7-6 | CASSPEGVRGYTF
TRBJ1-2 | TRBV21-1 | CASSQDTFYGYTF
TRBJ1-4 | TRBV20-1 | CSAITTTNEKLFF
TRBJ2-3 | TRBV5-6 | CASSDTPSGSTDTQYF
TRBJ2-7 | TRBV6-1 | CASSEGGGLAGGSSYEQYF
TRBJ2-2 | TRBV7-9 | CASSGQGGTGELFF
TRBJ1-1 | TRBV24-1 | CATSDPAQGDTEAFF
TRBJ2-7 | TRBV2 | CASSEPGAGYEQYF
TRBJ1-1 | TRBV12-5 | CASGLVGTGGNNTEAFF
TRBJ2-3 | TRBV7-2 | CASSFVSTDTQYF
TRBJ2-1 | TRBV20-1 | CSARVYLGATDYNEQFF
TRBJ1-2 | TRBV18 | CASSPPLVGYTF
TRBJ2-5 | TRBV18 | CASSRSFQTSVQETQYF
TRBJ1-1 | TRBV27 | CASSQTRPRGTEAFF
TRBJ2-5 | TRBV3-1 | CASSKVPGGQETQYF
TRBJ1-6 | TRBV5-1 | CASSLSGSFDSPLHF
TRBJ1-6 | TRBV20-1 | CSARDRGYNSPLHF
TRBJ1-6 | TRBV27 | CASSPRNTGSSPLHF
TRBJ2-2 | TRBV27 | CASNAGPLSGELFF